Following are 24 T cell receptor beta chains from one sample sequenced in a study of blood T cell repertoires in COVID-19. Produced via immunoSEQ multiplex PCR; TCRdb's table is partial and in-frame only. The sample has around 140,000 clones, about 86% seen once. The sample consisted of PBMCs or T cells enriched from blood (not recorded which). These receptors all stem from a man between 40 and 49 years old with acute COVID-19.

The chain carries TRBV28 and TRBJ1-6; TRBD1 might be the D (6 bases). The V end was cut by 6 bases, the J end by 10 bases, with 16 bases between. Per the germline V gene, CDR1 is MDHEN and CDR2 is SYDVKM. This CDR3 has 14 residues. In DNA, the CDR3 is TGTGCCAGCAGCACTCCAGGGGTTAGGTCACCCCTCCACTTT. Amino acids: CASSTPGVRSPLHF. Full variable domain (outside the CDR3, taken from reference TRBV28 and TRBJ1-6): DVKVTQSSRYLVKRTGEKVFLECVQDMDHENMFWYRQDPGLGLRLIYFSYDVKMKEKGDIPEGYSVSREKKERFSLILESASTNQTSMYLCASSTPGVRSPLHFGNGTRLTVT.

The chain employs TRBV19 and TRBJ2-7; 7 nucleotides agree with TRBD1. Trimming took 5 bases from V and 5 from J; bases not matched to a gene: 3. CDR1 LNHDA and CDR2 SQIVND come from the germline V gene (reference sequence). The CDR3 length is 12 residues. DNA for the CDR3: TGTGCCAGTAGTTTTACAGGGGACGAGCAGTACTTC. This gives the protein CASSFTGDEQYF. Looking up the rest from reference TRBV19 and TRBJ2-7 gives the full variable domain: DGGITQSPKYLFRKEGQNVTLSCEQNLNHDAMYWYRQDPGQGLRLIYYSQIVNDFQKGDIAEGYSVSREKKESFPLTVTSAQKNPTAFYLCASSFTGDEQYFGPGTRLTVT.

V and J are TRBV19 and TRBJ1-2, with 10 nucleotides matching TRBD1. Trimming at V came to 7 bases and at J to 1 base, leaving 12 bases not matched to a gene. In germline, CDR1 is LNHDA, CDR2 SQIVND (reference sequence). The CDR3 has 17 residues. CDR3 amino acids: CASMQGQGIGGNYGYTF. The CDR3 nucleotides are TGTGCCAGTATGCAGGGACAGGGGATCGGCGGTAACTATGGCTACACCTTC. The full variable domain, with the rest looked up from reference TRBV19 and TRBJ1-2, is DGGITQSPKYLFRKEGQNVTLSCEQNLNHDAMYWYRQDPGQGLRLIYYSQIVNDFQKGDIAEGYSVSREKKESFPLTVTSAQKNPTAFYLCASMQGQGIGGNYGYTFGSGTRLTVV.

This clone has only a few counts. J is TRBJ1-1 and V is TRBV3-1 (or the pseudogene TRBV3-2), with TRBD1 as a possible D gene (6 bases). With 4 bases removed from V and 1 base from J, the gap between germline ends came to 10 bases. The CDR3 spans 14 residues. The germline V gene has CDR1 LGHDT and CDR2 YNNKEL (reference sequence). The chain's CDR3 is CASSPSGENTEAFF. In nucleotides, the CDR3 is TGTGCCAGCAGCCCCTCAGGGGAGAACACTGAAGCTTTCTTT.

The rearrangement links TRBV27 to TRBJ2-1, with a tentative D call TRBD1 (5 bases). CDR3 length: 13 amino acids. Germline CDR1 MNHEY, CDR2 SMNVEV (reference sequence). The germline V and J ends were trimmed by 2 bases and 7 bases, with 9 bases remaining between them. The CDR3 DNA reads TGTGCCAGCAGTTTAGGGGCTATGAATGAGCAGTTCTTC. This sequence encodes CASSLGAMNEQFF.

The chain couples TRBV1 to TRBJ1-6; the table calls TRBD1, which could not be checked here. TRBV1 is described as a pseudogene. This CDR3 contains 17 residues. The CDR3, as DNA: TGCACCAGCAGCCAATGGAGATTGACAGGCCTGGGGTCACCCCTCCACTTT. It is translated as CTSSQWRLTGLGSPLHF.

V usage is TRBV2 and J usage is TRBJ2-2; D is perhaps TRBD2 (6 bases). The CDR3 totals 16 residues. In germline, CDR1 is SNHLY, CDR2 FYNNEI. Between the trimmed V and J ends, which lost 5 bases and 1 base, there was a span of 14 bases. CDR3 region: CASSLRGGVNTGELFF. The DNA of the CDR3 is TGTGCCAGCAGTCTGAGGGGCGGGGTGAACACCGGGGAGCTGTTTTTT.

V usage is TRBV2 and J usage is TRBJ1-2, with 7 bases identical to TRBD1. This CDR3 spans 16 amino acids. Germline V gives CDR1 SNHLY, CDR2 FYNNEI. V trimming: 6 bases; J trimming: 3 bases; junction bases outside the gene matches: 13. CDR3 nucleotides: TGTGCCAGCAGGTCCCAGTTGGACAGGCAAGACTATGGCTACACCTTC. It yields the protein CASRSQLDRQDYGYTF.

The chain has TRBV6-6 and TRBJ1-2; 9 nucleotides align to TRBD1. In germline, CDR1 is MNHNY, CDR2 SVGAGI (reference sequence). CDR3 length: 15 amino acids. V dropped 0 bases and J dropped 6; count of bases not matched to a gene: 5. CDR3 DNA sequence: TGTGCCAGCAGTTACTCGAACAGGGGGCCTAATGGCTACACCTTC. Residues: CASSYSNRGPNGYTF.

The chain has TRBV30 and TRBJ2-3; tentatively, D is TRBD2 (6 bases). This CDR3 comprises 12 residues. Trimming left V 8 bases short and J 1 base short, with 10 bases between. Germline CDR1 reads GTSNPN; CDR2 reads SVGIG (reference sequence). Here the CDR3 reads CAGGTGTDTQYF. In DNA form, the CDR3 reads TGTGCCGGGGGGACTGGCACAGATACGCAGTATTTT.

V usage is TRBV24-1 and J usage is TRBJ2-1; a weak D match, TRBD1 (5 bases). Germline assignment: CDR1 KGHDR and CDR2 SFDVKD. The CDR3 length is 14 residues. Trimming removed 1 base from V and 8 bases from J, with 11 bases in between. The CDR3 DNA reads as TGTGCCACCAGTGATTTAATTAGCAGGGATGAGCAGTTCTTC. It specifies CATSDLISRDEQFF.

This clone was seen a handful of times. The rearrangement joins TRBV2 to TRBJ2-5; D gene ambiguous. CDR1 is SNHLY, CDR2 FYNNEI, per germline. The V gene lost 2 bases and the J gene lost 3 bases, with 7 bases spanning the gap. The CDR3 covers 13 residues. DNA of the CDR3: TGTGCCAGCAGTGAATTTGTTAAAGAGACCCAGTACTTC. Its translation: CASSEFVKETQYF. The full variable domain, completed using reference TRBV2 and TRBJ2-5, is EPEVTQTPSHQVTQMGQEVILRCVPISNHLYFYWYRQILGQKVEFLVSFYNNEISEKSEIFDDQFSVERPDGSNFTLKIRSTKLEDSAMYFCASSEFVKETQYFGPGTRLLVL.

This clone was counted a few times. The chain carries TRBV5-1 and TRBJ1-4; D unresolved. This CDR3 contains 16 residues. Per germline, CDR1 SGHRS and CDR2 YFSETQ. V gave up 3 bases and J gave up 5 bases, with 17 bases separating them. The CDR3 DNA reads TGCGCCAGCAGCTCCCGGCCCGGGGTTGGGAATGAAAAACTGTTTTTT. This codes for CASSSRPGVGNEKLFF.

The CDR3 protein is CASSSRVDEKLFF. CDR3 nucleotide sequence: TGTGCCAGCAGCTCCCGGGTAGATGAAAAACTGTTTTTT. The chain has TRBV7-2 and TRBJ1-4; D is undetermined. The CDR3 length is 13 residues. Trimming took 4 bases from V and 6 from J, leaving 9 bases between them. Germline V lookup: CDR1 SGHTA, CDR2 FQGNSA.

The chain carries TRBV19 and TRBJ1-2, with a possible D match to TRBD1 (6 bases). Germline CDR1 LNHDA, CDR2 SQIVND (reference sequence). This CDR3 is built from 13 residues. The V and J ends lost 6 bases and 3 bases respectively, with 11 bases between them. The CDR3 loop is CASRPDRHYGYTF. In DNA form, the CDR3 reads TGTGCCAGTAGGCCGGACAGACACTATGGCTACACCTTC.

This chain links TRBV7-2 with TRBJ1-3; the match to TRBD1 covers 9 bases. This CDR3 contains 14 residues. V lost 8 bases and J lost 7; bases outside the gene matches: 9. In germline, CDR1 is SGHTA, CDR2 FQGNSA. CDR3 DNA sequence: TGTGCCAGCGGTGGACAGGGGAAGTCGAACACCATATATTTT. Protein product: CASGGQGKSNTIYF.

This sequence joins TRBV6-4 and TRBJ2-3; possibly TRBD2 for D (6 bases). The CDR3 is 16 amino acids. Germline lookup yields CDR1 MRHNA and CDR2 SNTAGT. V was shortened by 4 bases and J by 0 bases, with 14 bases between the two germline ends. CDR3 region: CASSGSAGSSTDTQYF. The CDR3 coding sequence is TGTGCCAGCAGTGGGTCGGCGGGGTCTAGCACAGATACGCAGTATTTT.

The chain combines TRBV20-1 with TRBJ1-5; 9 bases align to TRBD1. Germline-derived CDR1 and CDR2 are DFQATT and SNEGSKA (reference sequence). V lost 3 bases, J lost 7 bases, and 7 bases stayed unmatched. This CDR3 has 14 residues. The CDR3 DNA reads TGCAGTGCTAGTGGGGACAGGGCAGGCCAGCCCCAGCATTTT. Amino acid sequence: CSASGDRAGQPQHF.

The gene calls are TRBV7-9 and TRBJ1-3; D not certain. Germline V gene data show CDR1 as SEHNR and CDR2 as FQNEAQ (reference sequence). The germline V and J ends were trimmed by 6 bases and 2 bases, with 11 bases remaining between them. CDR3 length: 14 amino acids. DNA for the CDR3: TGTGCCAGCAGGCCTGAGGCTGCTGGAAACACCATATATTTT. It encodes CASRPEAAGNTIYF.

The chain joins TRBV19 to TRBJ2-1, with D possibly TRBD1 on 6 matching bases. This CDR3 is built from 16 residues. With 0 bases removed from V and 4 bases from J, the gap between germline ends came to 13 bases. Germline CDR1 is LNHDA and CDR2 is SQIVND (reference sequence). CDR3 bases: TGTGCCAGTAGTATAGATCACGGGACATTTTACAATGAGCAGTTCTTC. Translating it yields CASSIDHGTFYNEQFF.

V and J are TRBV4-1 and TRBJ1-2; 7 nucleotides line up with TRBD1. The CDR3 has 17 amino acids. The V and J ends lost 0 bases and 4 bases, in that order; junction bases with no gene match: 11. Germline V gene sequence: CDR1 MGHRA, CDR2 YSYEKL. For the CDR3, the DNA is TGCGCCAGCAGCCAAGACGGGGACGGGACAGTTATCTATGGCTACACCTTC. As protein: CASSQDGDGTVIYGYTF.

This clone was found once. The V gene is TRBV3-1 (or the pseudogene TRBV3-2), the J gene TRBJ2-7; possible D gene TRBD1, 6 bases. The CDR3 sequence is 17 residues long. Germline V CDR1 and CDR2: LGHDT, YNNKEL (reference sequence). V was shortened by 1 base and J by 6 bases, with 22 bases between the two germline ends. Here the CDR3 DNA reads TGTGCCAGCAGCCAAGGGTTGCGGGCGGACAGCAGAAGCGAGCAGTACTTC. Residues: CASSQGLRADSRSEQYF.

The V and J genes are TRBV24-1 and TRBJ2-7, with 10 bases identical to TRBD1. The CDR3 is 15 residues long. From germline, CDR1 is KGHDR and CDR2 SFDVKD. The trim removed 12 bases at V and 4 bases at J, leaving 14 bases unmatched. CDR3 residues: CAADFRGTGEYEQYF. The CDR3, as DNA: TGTGCCGCCGACTTCCGCGGGACAGGGGAATACGAGCAGTACTTC.

The chain recombines TRBV19 with TRBJ1-5, with D perhaps TRBD1 (6 bases). The CDR3 covers 15 residues. Trimming took off 6 bases at V and 0 bases at J, with 12 bases between the two ends. Looked up from germline, CDR1 is LNHDA and CDR2 is SQIVND (reference sequence). The CDR3 protein is CASRTGPNSNQPQHF. The CDR3 DNA reads TGTGCCAGTAGAACAGGGCCGAATAGCAATCAGCCCCAGCATTTT.